These 24 T cell receptor beta chains were sequenced from one sample in a study of Tregs in tolerant kidney transplant recipients. Profiling relied on immunoSEQ multiplex PCR, and the TCRdb table lists in-frame clones only, not all of them. Of approximately 60,000 clones listed, 95% to 98% are singletons. Source: Tregs from blood, taken before the transplant. These receptors all stem from a human donor who received a combined kidney and bone marrow transplant.

V usage is TRBV18 and J usage is TRBJ1-2, with D possibly matching TRBD1 (6 bases). CDR3 size: 14 residues. V lost 2 bases, J lost 8 bases, and 15 bases lay in between. The germline V gene encodes CDR1 KGHSH and CDR2 LQKENI. The DNA for the CDR3 is TGTGCCAGCTCACCAGGGCAGGCCCAGGGGGGCTACACCTTC. Encoded protein: CASSPGQAQGGYTF.

The J gene is TRBJ2-7, the V gene TRBV2; 7 bases agree with TRBD2. There are 16 residues in the CDR3. Per germline, CDR1 SNHLY and CDR2 FYNNEI. The V gene end was trimmed by 3 bases and the J gene end by 4 bases; junction bases not matched to a gene: 12. The CDR3 DNA is TGTGCCAGCAGTGAGTTAGGCGGGGGATATGGGTACGAGCAGTACTTC. The encoded protein is CASSELGGGYGYEQYF.

The chain has TRBV19 and TRBJ2-6; 8 nucleotides match TRBD1. Germline lookup yields CDR1 LNHDA and CDR2 SQIVND (reference sequence). The V segment lost 5 bases and the J segment 3 bases; nucleotides outside the gene matches: 6. The CDR3 has 16 residues. The CDR3 region has the DNA TGTGCCAGTAGTGGTCCAGGGGGCGATGGGGCCAACGTCCTGACTTTC. Translation gives CASSGPGGDGANVLTF.

The chain links TRBV9 to TRBJ2-3; no firm D call. The V end was cut by 0 bases, the J end by 0 bases, with 17 bases between. There are 18 residues in the CDR3. Germline lookup yields CDR1 SGDLS and CDR2 YYNGEE. The CDR3 spells CASSVGLTRLSSTDTQYF. CDR3 in DNA: TGTGCCAGCAGCGTAGGCCTTACGAGGCTCTCTAGCACAGATACGCAGTATTTT.

V usage is TRBV2 and J usage is TRBJ2-1; TRBD1 might be the D (6 bases). The length of the CDR3 is 11 residues. Germline V gene data show CDR1 as SNHLY and CDR2 as FYNNEI. Trimming cost V 8 bases and J 10 bases, with 12 bases left between them. CDR3 DNA sequence: TGTGCCAGCTTCCTAAGGGGGGAGCAGTTCTTC. This translates into CASFLRGEQFF. The full variable domain, its missing parts supplied by reference TRBV2 and TRBJ2-1, is EPEVTQTPSHQVTQMGQEVILRCVPISNHLYFYWYRQILGQKVEFLVSFYNNEISEKSEIFDDQFSVERPDGSNFTLKIRSTKLEDSAMYFCASFLRGEQFFGPGTRLTVL.

The chain has TRBV29-1 and TRBJ2-1; 7 nucleotides line up with TRBD2. The CDR3 is 14 residues long. The ends lost 2 bases at V and 8 bases at J; junction bases unmatched: 9. Germline values: CDR1 SQVTM, CDR2 ANQGSEA. The CDR3, as DNA: TGCAGCGTTGAATCCGCGACTAGCATGGATGAGCAGTTCTTC. Encoded protein: CSVESATSMDEQFF.

This chain's CDR3 is CASKRPGGYYGYTF. CDR3 DNA: TGTGCCAGCAAACGGCCAGGGGGTTACTATGGCTACACCTTC. The chain links TRBV6-5 to TRBJ1-2, with 7 bases that match TRBD1. CDR1 is MNHEY and CDR2 is SVGAGI in the germline V gene. The CDR3 extends over 14 amino acids. V shed 7 bases, J shed 3 bases, and the junction held 8 bases outside the gene matches.

The genes are TRBV7-9 and TRBJ1-1; D not resolved. Trimming left V 1 base short and J 1 base short, with 4 bases between. This CDR3 contains 13 residues. Germline values: CDR1 SEHNR, CDR2 FQNEAQ (reference sequence). The CDR3: CASSLGQNTEAFF. The CDR3, as DNA: TGTGCCAGCAGCTTAGGACAGAACACTGAAGCTTTCTTT.

This sequence joins TRBV6-5 and TRBJ1-2; TRBD1 might be the D (5 bases). CDR1 is MNHEY, CDR2 SVGAGI, per germline. There are 13 residues in the CDR3. V dropped 6 bases and J dropped 5 bases, with 13 bases sitting between them. CDR3 loop: CASRAGRWYGYTF. The CDR3 DNA follows: TGTGCCAGCAGGGCAGGGCGGTGGTATGGCTACACCTTC.

This rearrangement joins TRBV7-2 to TRBJ1-2; perhaps TRBD1 as D (6 bases). V was shortened by 5 bases and J by 2 bases, with 21 bases between the two germline ends. The CDR3 contains 17 residues. Germline-derived CDR1 and CDR2 are SGHTA and FQGNSA. CDR3 DNA: TGTGCCAGCAGCGAACGATACCTGGGACACAACAACTATGGCTACACCTTC. It translates to CASSERYLGHNNYGYTF.

The chain joins TRBV15 to TRBJ1-4; possibly TRBD1 for D (5 bases). The CDR3 loop spans 17 amino acids. Trimming pared 3 bases from V and 7 bases from J, leaving 21 bases between. The germline gives CDR1 LNHNV, CDR2 YYDKDF (reference sequence). The DNA for the CDR3 is TGTGCCACCAGCAGTGATCCCCAGGGCTATTTAAGTGAAAAACTGTTTTTT. Protein product: CATSSDPQGYLSEKLFF.

This clone turned up a few times. DNA for the CDR3: TGTGCCAGCAGTTTGAGGCGGGAGAGTAAGTACGAGCAGTACTTC. It codes for CASSLRRESKYEQYF. The chain couples TRBV27 to TRBJ2-7; the match to TRBD2 covers 7 bases. Germline V lookup: CDR1 MNHEY, CDR2 SMNVEV (reference sequence). The junction had 9 bases not matched to a gene; V was cut back by 3 bases and J by 4 bases. The CDR3 runs to 15 residues.

The chain combines TRBV14 with TRBJ2-1; D not certain. CDR3 size: 15 residues. The V end lost 5 bases, the J end lost 1 base, and 12 bases lay between the germline ends. The germline gives CDR1 SGHDN, CDR2 FVKESK. DNA of the CDR3: TGTGCCAGCAGCGCCGTCCAGAAATCCTACAATGAGCAGTTCTTC. Translated, it gives CASSAVQKSYNEQFF.

This clone was seen only once. V is TRBV5-1 and J is TRBJ1-2; 8 bases align to TRBD1. Germline lookup yields CDR1 SGHRS and CDR2 YFSETQ. V gave up 4 bases and J gave up 7 bases; unmatched junction bases: 9. The CDR3 extends over 14 amino acids. The CDR3 loop reads CASSPGQGRFGYTF. In DNA form, the CDR3 reads TGCGCCAGCAGCCCCGGACAGGGTCGATTTGGCTACACCTTC.

This rearrangement joins TRBV10-3 to TRBJ2-5, with 15 bases identical to TRBD2. Germline lookup yields CDR1 ENHRY and CDR2 SYGVKD. CDR3 length equals 16 residues. V lost 6 bases to trimming and J lost 1 base; unmatched junction nucleotides: 3. The CDR3: CAISGTSGGPQETQYF. The CDR3 DNA sequence: TGTGCCATCAGCGGGACTAGCGGGGGGCCCCAAGAGACCCAGTACTTC.

The chain combines TRBV5-1 with TRBJ1-1; D is possibly TRBD1 (5 bases). The CDR3 sequence is 15 residues long. Trimming took off 4 bases at V and 0 bases at J, with 13 bases between the two ends. Germline-derived CDR1 and CDR2 are SGHRS and YFSETQ. CDR3 DNA: TGCGCCAGCAGCGCGGGACTCTGGGTGAACACTGAAGCTTTCTTT. Protein product: CASSAGLWVNTEAFF.

V and J are TRBV5-6 and TRBJ2-5; possibly TRBD2 for D (6 bases). CDR3 length equals 18 residues. V was clipped by 2 bases and J by 3 bases, with 23 bases between them. Germline values: CDR1 SGHDT, CDR2 YYEEEE. The CDR3 region has the DNA TGTGCCAGCAGCTTTCGACCGGGAGTGGTACTTTTGGAAGAGACCCAGTACTTC. Its protein is CASSFRPGVVLLEETQYF.

The chain recombines TRBV14 with TRBJ2-1; D ambiguous. The CDR3 sequence is 12 residues long. CDR1 SGHDN and CDR2 FVKESK come from the germline V gene. V was trimmed by 4 bases and J by 11 bases, leaving 12 bases between them. DNA of the CDR3: TGTGCCAGCAGCCGACACCCTTTACAGCAGTTCTTC. As protein: CASSRHPLQQFF. Drawing the rest from reference TRBV14 and TRBJ2-1, the complete variable domain is EAGVTQFPSHSVIEKGQTVTLRCDPISGHDNLYWYRRVMGKEIKFLLHFVKESKQDESGMPNNRFLAERTGGTYSTLKVQPAELEDSGVYFCASSRHPLQQFFGPGTRLTVL.

The V call is TRBV5-1, the J call TRBJ1-6, with 7 bases aligning to TRBD1. With 0 bases clipped from V and 7 bases from J, the junction kept 7 bases outside the gene matches. The CDR3 extends over 16 amino acids. Germline CDR1 reads SGHRS; CDR2 reads YFSETQ. Here the CDR3 reads CASSLVQTGYNSPLHF. CDR3 DNA: TGCGCCAGCAGCTTGGTCCAGACAGGGTACAATTCACCCCTCCACTTT.

V is TRBV6-5 and J is TRBJ1-2; D unresolved. The CDR3 spans 14 residues. Trimming cost V 0 bases and J 5 bases, with 10 bases left between them. Germline lookup yields CDR1 MNHEY and CDR2 SVGAGI. In DNA, the CDR3 is TGTGCCAGCAGTTACTCGCGGGTAGCATATGGCTACACCTTC. Translating gives CASSYSRVAYGYTF.

The chain is built from TRBV9 and TRBJ1-2; TRBD1 matches 8 bases. With V trimmed by 1 base and J by 5 bases, 10 bases remained unmatched. The V gene's germline CDR1 is SGDLS and CDR2 YYNGEE. The CDR3 contains 16 residues. The CDR3 here is CASSVNPRGQGYGYTF. Here the CDR3 DNA reads TGTGCCAGCAGCGTAAACCCCCGAGGACAGGGATATGGCTACACCTTC.

This clone was observed once. The J gene is TRBJ2-5, the V gene TRBV30; D is perhaps TRBD2 (6 bases). The CDR3 loop spans 14 amino acids. In germline, CDR1 is GTSNPN, CDR2 SVGIG (reference sequence). Between the trimmed V and J ends, which lost 5 bases and 5 bases, there was a span of 18 bases. The CDR3 loop reads CAWGLPRGSETQYF. CDR3 DNA sequence: TGTGCCTGGGGCCTCCCGCGGGGTAGTGAGACCCAGTACTTC.

The chain carries TRBV6-1 and TRBJ2-1; D is unclear. Germline CDR1 MNHNS, CDR2 SASEGT. The CDR3 covers 12 residues. The ends were cut back, 8 bases at V and 2 bases at J, with 7 bases in the middle. The CDR3 spells CASRAPYNEQFF. CDR3 sequence (DNA): TGTGCCAGCCGAGCCCCCTACAATGAGCAGTTCTTC.

The chain joins TRBV19 to TRBJ2-7; D is unresolved. Trimming took 3 bases from V and 2 from J, leaving 11 bases between them. Germline CDR1 and CDR2: LNHDA and SQIVND (reference sequence). The CDR3 has 14 residues. CDR3 bases: TGTGCCAGTAGTATGGTGCAGGCGCCCTACGAGCAGTACTTC. This codes for CASSMVQAPYEQYF.